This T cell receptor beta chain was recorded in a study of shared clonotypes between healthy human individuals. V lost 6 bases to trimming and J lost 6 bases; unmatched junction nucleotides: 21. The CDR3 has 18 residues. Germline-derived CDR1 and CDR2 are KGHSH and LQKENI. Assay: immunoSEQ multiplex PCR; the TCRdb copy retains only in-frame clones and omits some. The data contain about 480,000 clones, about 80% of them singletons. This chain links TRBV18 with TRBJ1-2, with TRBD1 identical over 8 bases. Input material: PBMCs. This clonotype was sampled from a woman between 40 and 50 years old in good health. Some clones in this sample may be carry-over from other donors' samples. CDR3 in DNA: TGTGCCAGCTCCGCCAACCTGGGGCTACAGGGGGGATCTAATGGCTACACCTTC. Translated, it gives CASSANLGLQGGSNGYTF.